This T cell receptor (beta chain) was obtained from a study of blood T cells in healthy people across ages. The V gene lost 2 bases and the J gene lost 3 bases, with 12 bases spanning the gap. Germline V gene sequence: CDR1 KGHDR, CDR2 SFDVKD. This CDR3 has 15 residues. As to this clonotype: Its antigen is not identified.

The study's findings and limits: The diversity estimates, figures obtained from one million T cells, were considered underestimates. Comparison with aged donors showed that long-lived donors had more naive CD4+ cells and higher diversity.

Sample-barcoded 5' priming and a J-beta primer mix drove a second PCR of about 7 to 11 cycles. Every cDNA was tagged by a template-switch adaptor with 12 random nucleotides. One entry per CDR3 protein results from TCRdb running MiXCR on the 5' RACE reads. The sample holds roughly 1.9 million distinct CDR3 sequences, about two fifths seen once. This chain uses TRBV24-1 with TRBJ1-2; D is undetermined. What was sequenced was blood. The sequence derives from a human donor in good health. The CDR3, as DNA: TGTGCCACCAGTGATTCAGACCCGAGGGACTATGGCTACACCTTC. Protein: CATSDSDPRDYGYTF.